This T cell receptor (beta chain) was profiled in a study of cytomegalovirus exposure and HLA in healthy donors. The study's findings and limits: As a later analysis revealed, most CMV-associated TCR beta chains appeared HLA-restricted. Cytomegalovirus-associated status was assigned to approximately 160 TCR beta chains.

About this clone itself: The antigen remains undetermined.

PCR involved 60 Vbeta and 13 Jbeta primers. Using immunoSEQ multiplex PCR, the repertoire was profiled, and TCRdb retains in-frame clones only, with some absent. Of some 70,000 clones detected, roughly 68% appear once; the ten largest clones hold around 3.1%. Sequencing was carried out using PBMCs. The origin of this receptor is a woman in her 50s in good health and CMV-seronegative.

The CDR3 spells CASSPWGQGTGQPQHF. CDR3 nucleotide sequence: TGTGCCAGCAGCCCCTGGGGACAGGGGACAGGTCAGCCCCAGCATTTT. J is TRBJ1-5 and V is TRBV7-2; 10 nucleotides agree with TRBD1. Germline CDR1 reads SGHTA; CDR2 reads FQGNSA. The CDR3 sequence is 16 residues long. V lost 5 bases, J lost 6 bases, and 10 bases stayed unmatched.